This TCR beta chain was sequenced during a study of beta chain features in type 1 diabetes. Of note for this clone: Its antigen is as yet unknown.

Study-wide results and limits: A definitive answer on HLA type influencing TCRB rearrangement was not reached here.

The entirety of the isolated RNA underwent reverse transcription, so expressed TCRB transcripts were sequenced. TCRdb's copy holds only in-frame clones and misses some; the assay was immunoSEQ multiplex PCR. The repertoire holds 130,000 to 150,000 clones, around a tenth seen once, with about 0.68% in the top ten. Germline-derived CDR1 and CDR2 are SEHNR and FQNEAQ (reference sequence). This CDR3 spans 16 amino acids. V lost 5 bases and J lost 6; bases outside the gene matches: 12. Sequencing input: central memory CD4+ T cells from blood. The sequence came from a man younger than 35 in good health. The rearrangement links TRBV7-9 to TRBJ1-2; 10 bases fit TRBD1. CDR3 protein: CASSLTGTGEGDGYTF. CDR3 DNA: TGTGCCAGCAGCCTAACCGGGACAGGGGAGGGCGATGGCTACACCTTC.